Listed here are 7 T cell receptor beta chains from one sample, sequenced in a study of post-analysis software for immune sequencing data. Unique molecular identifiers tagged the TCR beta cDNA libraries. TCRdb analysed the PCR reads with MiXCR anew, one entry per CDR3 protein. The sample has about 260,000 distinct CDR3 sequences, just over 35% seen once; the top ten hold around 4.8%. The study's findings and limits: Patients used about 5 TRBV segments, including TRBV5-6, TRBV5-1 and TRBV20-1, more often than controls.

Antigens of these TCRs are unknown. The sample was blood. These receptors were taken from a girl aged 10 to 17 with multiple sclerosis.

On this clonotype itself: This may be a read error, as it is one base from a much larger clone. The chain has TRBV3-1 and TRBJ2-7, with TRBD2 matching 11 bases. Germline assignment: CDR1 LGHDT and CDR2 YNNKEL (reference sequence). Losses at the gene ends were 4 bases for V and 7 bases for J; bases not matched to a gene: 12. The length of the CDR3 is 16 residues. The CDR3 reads CASSPSGTSGYNEQYF. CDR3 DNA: TGTGCCAGCAGCCCCTCCGGGACTAGCGGTTACAATGAGCAGTACTTC.

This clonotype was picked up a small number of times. This CDR3 is CASSSKSSYNEQFF. CDR3 coding DNA: TGTGCCAGCAGCTCAAAGAGCTCCTACAATGAGCAGTTCTTC. The chain couples TRBV5-4 to TRBJ2-1; D uncertain. The CDR3 has 14 amino acids. V was pared by 3 bases and J by 0 bases, with 7 bases between. The germline CDR1 and CDR2 sequences are SGHNT and YYREEE (reference sequence).

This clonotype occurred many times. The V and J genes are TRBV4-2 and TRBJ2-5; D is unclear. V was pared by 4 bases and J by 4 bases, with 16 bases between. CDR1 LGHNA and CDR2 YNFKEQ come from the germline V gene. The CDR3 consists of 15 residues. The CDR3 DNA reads TGTGCCAGCAGCCCCCGGGCCATCGTAGGAGAGACCCAGTACTTC. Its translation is CASSPRAIVGETQYF.

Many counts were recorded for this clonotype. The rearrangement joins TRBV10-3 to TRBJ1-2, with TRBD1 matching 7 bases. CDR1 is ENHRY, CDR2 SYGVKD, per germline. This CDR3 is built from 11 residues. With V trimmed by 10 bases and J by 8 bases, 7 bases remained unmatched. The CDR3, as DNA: TGTGCCACCCGAACAGGGGAGGGCTACACCTTC. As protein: CATRTGEGYTF.

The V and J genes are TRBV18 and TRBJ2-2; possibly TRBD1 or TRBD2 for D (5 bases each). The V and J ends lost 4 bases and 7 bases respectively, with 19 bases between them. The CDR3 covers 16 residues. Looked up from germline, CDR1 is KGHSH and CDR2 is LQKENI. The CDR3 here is CASSRKGLGESGELFF. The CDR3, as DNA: TGTGCCAGCTCACGCAAAGGATTAGGGGAGAGCGGGGAGCTGTTTTTT. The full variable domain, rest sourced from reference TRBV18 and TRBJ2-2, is NAGVMQNPRHLVRRRGQEARLRCSPMKGHSHVYWYRQLPEEGLKFMVYLQKENIIDESGMPKERFSAEFPKEGPSILRIQQVVRGDSAAYFCASSRKGLGESGELFFGEGSRLTVL.

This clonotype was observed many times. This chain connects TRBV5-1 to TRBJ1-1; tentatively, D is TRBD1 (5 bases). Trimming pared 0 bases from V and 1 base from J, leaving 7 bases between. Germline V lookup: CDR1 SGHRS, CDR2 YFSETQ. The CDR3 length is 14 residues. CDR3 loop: CASSLGRENTEAFF. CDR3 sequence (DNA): TGCGCCAGCAGCTTGGGCAGGGAGAACACTGAAGCTTTCTTT. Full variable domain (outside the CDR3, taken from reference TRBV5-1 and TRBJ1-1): KAGVTQTPRYLIKTRGQQVTLSCSPISGHRSVSWYQQTPGQGLQFLFEYFSETQRNKGNFPGRFSGRQFSNSRSEMNVSTLELGDSALYLCASSLGRENTEAFFGQGTRLTVV.

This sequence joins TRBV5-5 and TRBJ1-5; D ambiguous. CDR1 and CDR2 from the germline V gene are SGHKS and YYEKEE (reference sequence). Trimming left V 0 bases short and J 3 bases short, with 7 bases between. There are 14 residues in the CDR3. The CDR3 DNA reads TGTGCCAGCAGCTTGGAGGCGTTCAATCAGCCCCAGCATTTT. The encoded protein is CASSLEAFNQPQHF.